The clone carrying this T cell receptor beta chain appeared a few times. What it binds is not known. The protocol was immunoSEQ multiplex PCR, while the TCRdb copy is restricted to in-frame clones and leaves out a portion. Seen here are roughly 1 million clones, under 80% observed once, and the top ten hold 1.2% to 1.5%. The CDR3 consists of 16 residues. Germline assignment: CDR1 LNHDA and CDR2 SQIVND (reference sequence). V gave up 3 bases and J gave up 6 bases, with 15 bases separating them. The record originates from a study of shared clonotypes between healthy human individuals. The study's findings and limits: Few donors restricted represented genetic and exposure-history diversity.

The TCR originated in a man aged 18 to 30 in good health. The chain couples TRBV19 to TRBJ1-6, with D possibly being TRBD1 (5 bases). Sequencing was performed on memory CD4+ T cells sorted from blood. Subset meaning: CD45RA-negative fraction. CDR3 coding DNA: TGTGCCAGTAGTATTGGAGGGGCAGGAGTTAATTCACCCCTCCACTTT. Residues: CASSIGGAGVNSPLHF. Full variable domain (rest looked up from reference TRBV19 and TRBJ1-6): DGGITQSPKYLFRKEGQNVTLSCEQNLNHDAMYWYRQDPGQGLRLIYYSQIVNDFQKGDIAEGYSVSREKKESFPLTVTSAQKNPTAFYLCASSIGGAGVNSPLHFGNGTRLTVT.